A selection of T cell receptor beta chains follows, all from one sample in a study of blood T cell repertoires in COVID-19. TCRdb's copy holds only in-frame clones and misses some; the assay was immunoSEQ multiplex PCR. This table has about 220,000 clones, around 80% appearing once. The specimen was peripheral blood. The source of these receptors is a woman aged 55-69 years who had recovered from COVID-19. Each CDR3 is given with its conserved first and last residue. The order of the fields is V gene, D gene, clone size, J gene, CDR3 DNA, CDR3 protein. A D gene is named only where the DNA matches it firmly. Clone sizes are given selectively: once, few, many, or a class where the clone is expanded.

TRBV7-6	.	.	TRBJ1-1	TGTGCCAGCAGCTTAGAGGGGATACTGAACACTGAAGCTTTCTTT	CASSLEGILNTEAFF
TRBV5-6	.	.	TRBJ2-1	TGTGCCAGCAGCCAAAGCGTCCTGAGCTCCTACAATGAGCAGTTCTTC	CASSQSVLSSYNEQFF
TRBV5-4	.	.	TRBJ1-2	TGTGCCAGCAGCTCTCGGGGTTTTGGCTACACCTTC	CASSSRGFGYTF
TRBV2	.	.	TRBJ1-2	TGTGCCAGCAGTGACTACAGGACCTATGGCTACACCTTC	CASSDYRTYGYTF
TRBV7-3	TRBD2	.	TRBJ2-1	TGTGCCAGCAGCTTAATAGCGGGGGCCTACAATGAGCAGTTCTTC	CASSLIAGAYNEQFF
TRBV13	.	.	TRBJ1-2	TGTGCCAGCAGCTTCGCACACAGGGCAACTAACTATGGCTACACCTTC	CASSFAHRATNYGYTF
TRBV7-6	.	.	TRBJ2-1	TGTGCCAGCAGCTGGACTGCTAGCTCCTACAATGAGCAGTTCTTC	CASSWTASSYNEQFF
TRBV6-5	TRBD1	.	TRBJ1-4	TGTGCCAGCAGTCAAAAGACAGGGGCATTTGTGTTTTTT	CASSQKTGAFVFF
TRBV12-3/TRBV12-4	.	.	TRBJ2-2	TGTGCCAGCTTGGGGGCCTCCACCGGGGAGCTGTTTTTT	CASLGASTGELFF
TRBV3-1/TRBV3-2	TRBD2	.	TRBJ2-1	TGTGCCAGCAGTCGCAGACTAGCGGGGGGCAGTAGCTCCTACAATGAGCAGTTCTTC	CASSRRLAGGSSSYNEQFF
TRBV5-1	TRBD2	few	TRBJ2-3	TGCGCCAGCAGCTTTCTCAGCGGGGGCCCCACAGATACGCAGTATTTT	CASSFLSGGPTDTQYF
TRBV19	TRBD1	once	TRBJ1-1	TGTGCCAGTATTACAGGGGAGGCCACTGAAGCTTTCTTT	CASITGEATEAFF
TRBV5-5	.	.	TRBJ1-5	TGTGCCAGCAGCTTTGGAGGACAGTTTCGTAATCAGCCCCAGCATTTT	CASSFGGQFRNQPQHF
TRBV7-8	.	.	TRBJ1-5	TGTGCCAGCAGCTTAGCGCTGGACAGAGTAAATCAGCCCCAGCATTTT	CASSLALDRVNQPQHF
TRBV6-1	TRBD1	once	TRBJ1-6	TGTGCCAGCAGTGAAGCATTAGGACAGGGAGCGGCCTATAATTCACCCCTCCACTTT	CASSEALGQGAAYNSPLHF
TRBV30	TRBD1	.	TRBJ1-4	TGTGCCTGGAGTGTACGCAGGGGGAATGAAAAACTGTTTTTT	CAWSVRRGNEKLFF
TRBV7-9	TRBD1	.	TRBJ1-2	TGTGCCAGCAGCCCTGGACAGGGGGGCTACACCTTC	CASSPGQGGYTF
TRBV6-2/TRBV6-3	.	.	TRBJ1-4	TGTGCCAGCAGTTACTCGAGGCACAATGAAAAACTGTTTTTT	CASSYSRHNEKLFF
TRBV6-5	.	.	TRBJ1-2	TGTGCCAGCAGTACCAGCGGACTCTTTGGCTACACCTTC	CASSTSGLFGYTF
TRBV11-2	TRBD2	.	TRBJ2-3	TGTGCCAGCAGCCCGGGACTAGCGACAGATACGCAGTATTTT	CASSPGLATDTQYF
TRBV5-6	TRBD1	.	TRBJ2-1	TGTGCCAGCAGCTTGGTTGGGACAGGGAACAATGAGCAGTTCTTC	CASSLVGTGNNEQFF
TRBV18	TRBD1	.	TRBJ1-1	TGTGCCAGCTCACAGGGACAGAGGATTGAAGCTTTCTTT	CASSQGQRIEAFF
TRBV21-1	.	.	TRBJ1-4	TGTGCCAGCAGCAGCGAGGGGAGGGCGATTGAGGATGGGTCCCGGGCAACTAATGAAAAACTGTTTTTT	CASSSEGRAIEDGSRATNEKLFF
TRBV30	TRBD1	.	TRBJ1-3	TGTGCCTGGAGTGCCTACAGGGGGGGATTTGGAAACACCATATATTTT	CAWSAYRGGFGNTIYF
TRBV3-1/TRBV3-2	.	once	TRBJ1-1	TGTGCCAGCAGCCAAGATGACGGAGGGTTTTATAGGCGCACTGAAGCTTTCTTT	CASSQDDGGFYRRTEAFF
TRBV18	.	.	TRBJ2-3	TGTGCCAGCTCACCACGGGGCCAGGGCACAGATACGCAGTATTTT	CASSPRGQGTDTQYF
TRBV6-2/TRBV6-3	.	.	TRBJ1-1	TGTGCCAGCAGTTACTCGAAAGGGGGGGGAGCGAACACTGAAGCTTTCTTT	CASSYSKGGGANTEAFF
TRBV12-5	.	.	TRBJ2-1	TGTGCTAGTGGTTTAATAGAAATAGAGCAGTTCTTC	CASGLIEIEQFF
TRBV12-3/TRBV12-4	TRBD2	.	TRBJ2-1	TGTGCCAGCAGCCTGGGACTAGAAAATGAGCAGTTCTTC	CASSLGLENEQFF
TRBV5-1	TRBD2	many	TRBJ2-7	TGCGCCAGCAGCTTGCCGACTAGCGGGGACCCCTACGAGCAGTACTTC	CASSLPTSGDPYEQYF
TRBV2	.	.	TRBJ2-2	TGTGCCAGCCAGTGGGGGCTAGCCAACACCGGGGAGCTGTTTTTT	CASQWGLANTGELFF
TRBV6-6	TRBD1	once	TRBJ1-4	TGTGCCAGCAGTTATTTAGGACAGGGGGGGGATGAAAAACTGTTTTTT	CASSYLGQGGDEKLFF
TRBV5-1	TRBD2	.	TRBJ2-7	TGCGCCAGCAGCAGGCCGGGCGGGGGCGAGCAGTACTTC	CASSRPGGGEQYF
TRBV4-2	.	.	TRBJ1-4	TGTGCCAGCGCCCGGGAGGGGGAATTTAATGAAAAACTGTTTTTT	CASAREGEFNEKLFF
TRBV30	.	.	TRBJ2-3	TGTGCCTGGAGCTCGGACAGACATACGCAGTATTTT	CAWSSDRHTQYF
TRBV30	.	.	TRBJ1-2	TGTGCCTGGAGTAACCAGGGGTACGGCTATGGCTACACCTTC	CAWSNQGYGYGYTF
TRBV6-1	.	.	TRBJ2-3	TGTGCCAGCAGTGAACGGGTCAGGGTATGGACAGATACGCAGTATTTT	CASSERVRVWTDTQYF
TRBV11-2	.	once	TRBJ2-2	TGTGCCAGCAGCCAGACCAGGGACACCGGGGAGCTGTTTTTT	CASSQTRDTGELFF
TRBV5-4	TRBD2	many	TRBJ2-1	TGTGCCAGCAGCTGGGGGGGAGGACGGTACTACAATGAGCAGTTCTTC	CASSWGGGRYYNEQFF
TRBV28	TRBD1	once	TRBJ1-2	TGTGCCAGCAGTTTGGGACAGGGGGGGTACTATGGCTACACCTTC	CASSLGQGGYYGYTF
TRBV19	.	.	TRBJ2-1	TGTGCCAGTATTGGTAAGGCGACAGGAGCCTCAATAAATGAGCAGTTCTTC	CASIGKATGASINEQFF
TRBV6-2/TRBV6-3	TRBD1	.	TRBJ1-4	TGTGCCAGCAGTTACTGGGACAGGGGTAGAGAAAAACTGTTTTTT	CASSYWDRGREKLFF
TRBV5-1	.	.	TRBJ2-1	TGCGCCAGCAGCGCCCCATCGAGGGATGAGCAGTTCTTC	CASSAPSRDEQFF
TRBV6-5	TRBD2	.	TRBJ2-3	TGTGCCAGCAGTTACCGACTAGCGGGGGGCACAGATACGCAGTATTTT	CASSYRLAGGTDTQYF
TRBV6-6	TRBD1	.	TRBJ1-1	TGTGCCAGCAGACCCCAGACAGGGGGCTGGCGCACTGAAGCTTTCTTT	CASRPQTGGWRTEAFF
TRBV7-9	TRBD1	.	TRBJ2-1	TGTGCCAGCAGCTTAGGCAGGGGGCGAAAGCTTGAGCAGTTCTTC	CASSLGRGRKLEQFF
TRBV5-4	TRBD1	.	TRBJ2-2	TGTGCCAGCAGCCCGAAGGGGGACAGGGCTTGGACCGGGGAGCTGTTTTTT	CASSPKGDRAWTGELFF
TRBV30	.	.	TRBJ1-6	TGTGCCTGGAGGGGCGCTGGGTCACCCCTCCACTTT	CAWRGAGSPLHF
TRBV12-5	TRBD1	once	TRBJ1-1	TGTGCTAGTGGTCTTGCTTTTTTGACAGGGAGGACTGAAGCTTTCTTT	CASGLAFLTGRTEAFF
TRBV5-1	.	.	TRBJ2-7	TGCGCCAGCAGCTGGAGCGGCTCCTACGAGCAGTACTTC	CASSWSGSYEQYF
TRBV11-3	.	.	TRBJ1-6	TGTGCCAGCAGCTTAGAAGAGCCCCTCCACTTT	CASSLEEPLHF
TRBV29-1	TRBD1	.	TRBJ2-5	TGCAGCGTGCGACGGACAGGGGTCGTTCAAGAGACCCAGTACTTC	CSVRRTGVVQETQYF
TRBV7-9	TRBD2	.	TRBJ2-7	TGTGCCAGCAGCTTAGTTCCCAGCGGGGGACAAAGCTCCTACGAGCAGTACTTC	CASSLVPSGGQSSYEQYF
TRBV6-2/TRBV6-3	TRBD1	.	TRBJ2-1	TGTGCCAGCAGCTGGGGACAGGCTGCTCAGTTCTTC	CASSWGQAAQFF
TRBV4-2	.	.	TRBJ1-1	TGTGCCAGCAGCCATCAAGGGGGGGGCCCTGAAGCTTTCTTT	CASSHQGGGPEAFF